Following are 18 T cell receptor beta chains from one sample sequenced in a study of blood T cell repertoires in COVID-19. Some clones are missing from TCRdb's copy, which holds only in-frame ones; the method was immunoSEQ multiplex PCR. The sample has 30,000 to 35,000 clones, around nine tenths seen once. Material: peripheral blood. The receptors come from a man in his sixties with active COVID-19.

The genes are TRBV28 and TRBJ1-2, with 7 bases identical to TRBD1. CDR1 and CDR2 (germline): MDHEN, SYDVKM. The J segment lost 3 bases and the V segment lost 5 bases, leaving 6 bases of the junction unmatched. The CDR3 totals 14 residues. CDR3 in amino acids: CASSRGTEYYGYTF. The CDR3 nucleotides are TGTGCCAGCAGTCGAGGGACAGAGTACTATGGCTACACCTTC.

The CDR3 loop reads CASSLMTLTEAFF. The CDR3, as DNA: TGTGCCAGCAGCTTAATGACACTCACTGAAGCTTTCTTT. The genes are TRBV7-9 and TRBJ1-1; D is uncertain. The germline V gene encodes CDR1 SEHNR and CDR2 FQNEAQ (reference sequence). Trimming stripped 2 bases from V and 4 bases from J, with 8 bases between. The CDR3 is 13 residues long.

The CDR3 coding sequence is TGTGCCAGCAGCCAAGAAGGTCCAGGGGCGGACAATGAGCAGTTCTTC. This sequence encodes CASSQEGPGADNEQFF. The rearrangement uses TRBV3-1 (or the pseudogene TRBV3-2) and TRBJ2-1, with a tentative D call TRBD1 (6 bases). The CDR3 is 16 amino acids. Germline loops: CDR1 LGHDT, CDR2 YNNKEL (reference sequence). V lost 0 bases, J lost 5 bases, and 14 bases lay in between.

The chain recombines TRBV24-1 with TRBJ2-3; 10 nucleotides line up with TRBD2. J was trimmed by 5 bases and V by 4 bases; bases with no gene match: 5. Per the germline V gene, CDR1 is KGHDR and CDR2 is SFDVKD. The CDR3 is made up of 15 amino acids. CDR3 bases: TGTGCCACCAGTGAAGCGGGAGGGCCGGAAGATACGCAGTATTTT. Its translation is CATSEAGGPEDTQYF.

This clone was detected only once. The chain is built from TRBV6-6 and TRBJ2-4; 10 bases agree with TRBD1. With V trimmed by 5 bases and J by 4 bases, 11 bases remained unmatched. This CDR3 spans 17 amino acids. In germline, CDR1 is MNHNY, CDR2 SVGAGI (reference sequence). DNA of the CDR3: TGTGCCAGCAGTCTAGTCCCGGGACAGGGGACAAAAAACATTCAGTACTTC. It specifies CASSLVPGQGTKNIQYF.

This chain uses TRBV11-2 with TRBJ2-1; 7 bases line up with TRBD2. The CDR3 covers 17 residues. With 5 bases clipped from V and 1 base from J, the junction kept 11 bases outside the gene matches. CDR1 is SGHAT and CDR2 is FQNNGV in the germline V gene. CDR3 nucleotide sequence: TGTGCCAGCAGCCCCCTAAGCGGGACTGGGTCCTACAATGAGCAGTTCTTC. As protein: CASSPLSGTGSYNEQFF.

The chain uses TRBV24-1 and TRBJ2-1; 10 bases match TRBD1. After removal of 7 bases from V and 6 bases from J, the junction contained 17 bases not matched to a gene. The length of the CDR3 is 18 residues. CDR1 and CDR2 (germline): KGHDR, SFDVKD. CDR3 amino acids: CATSPGTGDGRDINEQFF. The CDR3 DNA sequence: TGTGCCACCAGCCCCGGGACAGGGGATGGGCGTGACATCAATGAGCAGTTCTTC.

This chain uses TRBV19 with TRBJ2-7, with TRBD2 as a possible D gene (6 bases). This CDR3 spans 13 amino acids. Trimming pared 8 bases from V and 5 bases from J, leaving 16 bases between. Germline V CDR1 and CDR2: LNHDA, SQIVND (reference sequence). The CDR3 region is CASGLQGGHEQYF. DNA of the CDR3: TGTGCCAGTGGTCTTCAGGGAGGCCACGAGCAGTACTTC.

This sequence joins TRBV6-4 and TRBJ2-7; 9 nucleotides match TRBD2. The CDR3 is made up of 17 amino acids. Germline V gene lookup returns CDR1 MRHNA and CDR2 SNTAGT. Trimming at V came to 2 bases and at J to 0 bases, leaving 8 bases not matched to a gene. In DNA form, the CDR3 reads TGTGCCAGCAGTGACCCGGCTAGCGGGGAAAGCTCCTACGAGCAGTACTTC. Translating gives CASSDPASGESSYEQYF.

CDR3 region: CASSLMGQPRDNSPLHF. DNA for the CDR3: TGTGCCAGCAGCTTAATGGGACAACCTCGCGATAATTCACCCCTCCACTTT. This chain connects TRBV7-8 to TRBJ1-6; a possible D gene is TRBD1 (6 bases). Germline V CDR1 and CDR2: SGHVS, FQNEAQ. V lost 2 bases, J lost 5 bases, and 16 bases lay in between. The CDR3 spans 17 residues.

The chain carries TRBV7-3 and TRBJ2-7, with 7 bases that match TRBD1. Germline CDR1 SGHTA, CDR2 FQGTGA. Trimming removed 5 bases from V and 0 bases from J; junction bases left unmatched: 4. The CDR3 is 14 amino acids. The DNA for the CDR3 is TGTGCCAGCAGCCCCCGACAGGGCTCCTACGAGCAGTACTTC. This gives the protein CASSPRQGSYEQYF.

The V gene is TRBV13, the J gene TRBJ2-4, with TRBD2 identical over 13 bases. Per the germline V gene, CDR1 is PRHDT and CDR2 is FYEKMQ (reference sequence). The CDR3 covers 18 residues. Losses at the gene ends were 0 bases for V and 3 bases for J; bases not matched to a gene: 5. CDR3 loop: CASSLGLAGGVGKNIQYF. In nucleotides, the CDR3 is TGTGCCAGCAGCTTAGGACTAGCGGGAGGGGTCGGCAAAAACATTCAGTACTTC.

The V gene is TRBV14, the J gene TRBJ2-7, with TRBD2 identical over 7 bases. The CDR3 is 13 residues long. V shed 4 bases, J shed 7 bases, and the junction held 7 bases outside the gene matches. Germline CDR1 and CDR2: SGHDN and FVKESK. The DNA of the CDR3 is TGTGCCAGCAGCCCGTTCGGGGGGAGGGAGCAGTACTTC. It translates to CASSPFGGREQYF.

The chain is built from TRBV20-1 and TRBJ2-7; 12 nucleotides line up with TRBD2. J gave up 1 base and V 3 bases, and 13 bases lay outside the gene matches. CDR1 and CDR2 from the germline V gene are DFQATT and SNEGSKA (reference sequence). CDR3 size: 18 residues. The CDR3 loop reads CSASYRLAGGPGSYEQYF. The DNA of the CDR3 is TGCAGTGCTAGTTATCGGCTAGCGGGAGGGCCTGGTTCCTACGAGCAGTACTTC.

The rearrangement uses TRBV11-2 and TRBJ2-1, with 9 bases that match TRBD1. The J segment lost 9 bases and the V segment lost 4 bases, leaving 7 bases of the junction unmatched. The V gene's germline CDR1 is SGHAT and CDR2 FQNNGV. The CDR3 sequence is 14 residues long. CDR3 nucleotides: TGTGCCAGCAGCTCCAGGGGACAGGGCAGTGAGCAGTTCTTC. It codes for CASSSRGQGSEQFF.

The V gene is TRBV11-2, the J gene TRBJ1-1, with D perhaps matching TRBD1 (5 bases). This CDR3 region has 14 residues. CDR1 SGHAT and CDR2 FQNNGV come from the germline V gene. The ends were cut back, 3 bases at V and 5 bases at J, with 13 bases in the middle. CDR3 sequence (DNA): TGTGCCAGCAGCTTGCTATCAACAGGTACTGAAGCTTTCTTT. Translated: CASSLLSTGTEAFF.

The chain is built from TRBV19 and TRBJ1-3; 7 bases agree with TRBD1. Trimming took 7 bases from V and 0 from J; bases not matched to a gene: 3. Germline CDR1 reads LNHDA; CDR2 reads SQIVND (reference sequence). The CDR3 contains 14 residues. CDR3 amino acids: CASTRTGSGNTIYF. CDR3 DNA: TGTGCCAGTACCCGGACAGGCTCTGGAAACACCATATATTTT.

CDR3 nucleotides: TGTGCCAGCAGCCCTGATAGCGGGAGCAATGAGCAGTTCTTC. As protein: CASSPDSGSNEQFF. The V and J genes are TRBV5-4 and TRBJ2-1; the match to TRBD2 covers 9 bases. Germline values: CDR1 SGHNT, CDR2 YYREEE (reference sequence). The trim removed 4 bases at V and 6 bases at J, leaving 5 bases unmatched. This CDR3 has 14 amino acids.